Reported below is one TCR beta chain. Antigen specificity is unknown. This specimen comes from a study of Ad26.COV2.S vaccination and SARS-CoV-2 variants. Looking at the study overall: Participants got Ad26.COV2.S intramuscularly, once or twice 56 days apart.

Treatment meaning: around 19 received Ad26.COV2.S at low or high dose, single or two shots; about 5 received placebo; per-sample allocation not given. Specimens were obtained on day 63 following the first vaccine or placebo injection. V was shortened by 2 bases and J by 7 bases, with 12 bases between the two germline ends. This CDR3 has 13 amino acids. Looked up from germline, CDR1 is MNHEY and CDR2 is SMNVEV (reference sequence). Findings of the study overall: Recipients of either vaccine or placebo displayed similar breadth of non-spike TCRs.

Profiled with immunoSEQ multiplex PCR; TCRdb holds only in-frame clones, not every one. The sample has around 450,000 clones, 90% seen once. The genes are TRBV27 and TRBJ2-7, with a tentative D call TRBD1 (5 bases). Sample: peripheral blood, taken in a trial of Ad26.COV2.S vaccine versus placebo. The origin of this receptor is a person aged 18-60 years who received the Ad26.COV2.S COVID-19 vaccine or a placebo. CDR3 sequence (DNA): TGTGCCAGCAGTTTAGGGGCCCTTCGGGAGCAGTACTTC. Residues: CASSLGALREQYF.